This entry features one TCR beta chain sequence. These data belong to a study of blood T cell repertoires in COVID-19. Study-wide context: Material from acute and convalescent COVID-19 was sourced from the United States, Italy and Spain. T cells, B-cell-depleted T cells, or PBMCs provided the cDNA or gDNA that served as material.

Germline-derived CDR1 and CDR2 are LGHDT and YNNKEL (reference sequence). The CDR3 sequence is 17 residues long. J gave up 4 bases and V 0 bases, and 9 bases lay outside the gene matches. How the authors handled the data: Amplifying reference gene primers gave estimates of nucleated cell counts. TCRdb's copy holds only in-frame clones and misses some; the assay was immunoSEQ multiplex PCR. V and J calls plus clone size are reproduced from that table; the DNA served to infer D and trimming. The sample lists 23,000 or so clones, 80% to 85% seen once, with 60% in the top ten. V and J are TRBV3-1 (or the pseudogene TRBV3-2) and TRBJ2-3; 8 bases are shared with TRBD2. The sequenced material came from peripheral blood. The origin of this receptor is an elderly woman with acute or convalescent COVID-19. CDR3 amino acids: CASSQDPGGVGADTQYF. The CDR3 DNA follows: TGTGCCAGCAGCCAAGATCCGGGAGGGGTCGGCGCAGATACGCAGTATTTT.